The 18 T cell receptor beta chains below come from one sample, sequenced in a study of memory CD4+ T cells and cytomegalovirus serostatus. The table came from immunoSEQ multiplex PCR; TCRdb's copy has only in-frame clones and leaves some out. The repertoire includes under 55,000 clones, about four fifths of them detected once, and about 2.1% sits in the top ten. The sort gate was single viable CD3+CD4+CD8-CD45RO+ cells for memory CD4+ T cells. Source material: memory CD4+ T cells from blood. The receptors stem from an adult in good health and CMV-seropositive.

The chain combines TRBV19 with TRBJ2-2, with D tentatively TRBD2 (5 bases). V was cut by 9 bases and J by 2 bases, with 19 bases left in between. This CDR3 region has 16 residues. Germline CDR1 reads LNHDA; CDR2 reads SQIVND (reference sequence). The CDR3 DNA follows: TGTGCCAGCGGATCCACCCATACTAGAAACACCGGGGAGCTGTTTTTT. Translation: CASGSTHTRNTGELFF.

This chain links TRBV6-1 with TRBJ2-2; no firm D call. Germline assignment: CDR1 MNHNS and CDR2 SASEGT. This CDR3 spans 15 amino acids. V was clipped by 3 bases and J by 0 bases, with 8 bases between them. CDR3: CASSDGSANTGELFF. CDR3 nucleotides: TGTGCCAGCAGTGACGGAAGCGCGAACACCGGGGAGCTGTTTTTT.

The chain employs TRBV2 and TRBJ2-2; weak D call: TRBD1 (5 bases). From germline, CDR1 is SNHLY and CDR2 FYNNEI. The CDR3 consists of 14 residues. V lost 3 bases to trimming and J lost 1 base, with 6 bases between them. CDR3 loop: CASSDDRNTGELFF. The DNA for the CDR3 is TGTGCCAGCAGTGATGACAGGAACACCGGGGAGCTGTTTTTT.

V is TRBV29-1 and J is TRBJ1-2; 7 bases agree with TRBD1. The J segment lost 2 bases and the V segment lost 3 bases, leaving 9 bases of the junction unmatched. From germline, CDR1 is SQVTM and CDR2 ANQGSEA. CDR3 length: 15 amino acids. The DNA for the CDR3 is TGCAGCGTTGAGGACAGGCTCTCATCAAACTATGGCTACACCTTC. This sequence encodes CSVEDRLSSNYGYTF. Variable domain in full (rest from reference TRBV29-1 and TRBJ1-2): SAVISQKPSRDICQRGTSLTIQCQVDSQVTMMFWYRQQPGQSLTLIATANQGSEATYESGFVIDKFPISRPNLTFSTLTVSNMSPEDSSIYLCSVEDRLSSNYGYTFGSGTRLTVV.

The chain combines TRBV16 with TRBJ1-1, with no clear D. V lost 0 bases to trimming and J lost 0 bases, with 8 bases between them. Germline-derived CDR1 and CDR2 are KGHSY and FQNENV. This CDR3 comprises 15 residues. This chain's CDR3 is CASSQSNAVNTEAFF. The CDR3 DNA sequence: TGTGCCAGCAGCCAATCGAATGCGGTGAACACTGAAGCTTTCTTT.

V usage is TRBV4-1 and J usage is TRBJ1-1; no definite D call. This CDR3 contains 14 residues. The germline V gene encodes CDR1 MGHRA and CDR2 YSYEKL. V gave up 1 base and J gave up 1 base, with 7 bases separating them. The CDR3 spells CASSQVRANTEAFF. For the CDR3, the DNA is TGCGCCAGCAGCCAAGTAAGGGCGAACACTGAAGCTTTCTTT.

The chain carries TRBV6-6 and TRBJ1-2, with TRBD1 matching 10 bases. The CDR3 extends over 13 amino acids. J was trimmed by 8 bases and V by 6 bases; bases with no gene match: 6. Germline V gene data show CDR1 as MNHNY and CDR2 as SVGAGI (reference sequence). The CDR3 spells CASSSTTGGGYTF. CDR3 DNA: TGTGCCAGCAGCTCTACGACAGGGGGCGGCTACACCTTC.

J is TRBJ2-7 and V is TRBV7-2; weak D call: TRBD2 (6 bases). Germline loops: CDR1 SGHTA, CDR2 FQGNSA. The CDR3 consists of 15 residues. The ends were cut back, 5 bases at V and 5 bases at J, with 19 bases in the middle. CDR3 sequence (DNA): TGTGCCAGCAGCGATTCCGGGAGTATAAGGGACGAGCAGTACTTC. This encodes CASSDSGSIRDEQYF.

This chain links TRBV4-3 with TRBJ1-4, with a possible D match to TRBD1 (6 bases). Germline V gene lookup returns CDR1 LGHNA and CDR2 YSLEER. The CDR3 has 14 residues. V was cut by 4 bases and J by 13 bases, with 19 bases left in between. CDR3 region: CASSRGQEGDLLFF. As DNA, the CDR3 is TGCGCCAGCAGCCGGGGTCAAGAGGGGGACCTACTGTTTTTT.

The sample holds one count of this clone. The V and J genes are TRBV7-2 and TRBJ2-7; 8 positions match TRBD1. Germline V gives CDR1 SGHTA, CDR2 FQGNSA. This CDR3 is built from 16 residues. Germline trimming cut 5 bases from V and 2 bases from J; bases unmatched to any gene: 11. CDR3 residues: CASSPYSGGATYEQYF. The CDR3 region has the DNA TGTGCCAGCAGCCCGTACTCAGGGGGCGCAACCTACGAGCAGTACTTC. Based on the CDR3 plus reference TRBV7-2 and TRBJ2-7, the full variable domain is GAGVSQSPSNKVTEKGKDVELRCDPISGHTALYWYRQSLGQGLEFLIYFQGNSAPDKSGLPSDRFSAERTGGSVSTLTIQRTQQEDSAVYLCASSPYSGGATYEQYFGPGTRLTVT.

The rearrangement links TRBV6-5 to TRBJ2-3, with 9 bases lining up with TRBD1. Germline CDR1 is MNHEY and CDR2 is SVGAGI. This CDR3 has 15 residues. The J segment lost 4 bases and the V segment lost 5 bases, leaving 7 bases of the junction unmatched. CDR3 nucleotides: TGTGCCAGCAGTAAGACAGGGGGAAGCGCAGATACGCAGTATTTT. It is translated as CASSKTGGSADTQYF.

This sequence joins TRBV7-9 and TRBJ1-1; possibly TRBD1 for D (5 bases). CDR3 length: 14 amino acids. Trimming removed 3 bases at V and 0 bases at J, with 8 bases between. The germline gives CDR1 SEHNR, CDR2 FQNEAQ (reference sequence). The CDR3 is CASSLRGMNTEAFF. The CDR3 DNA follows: TGTGCCAGCAGCTTGAGGGGAATGAACACTGAAGCTTTCTTT.

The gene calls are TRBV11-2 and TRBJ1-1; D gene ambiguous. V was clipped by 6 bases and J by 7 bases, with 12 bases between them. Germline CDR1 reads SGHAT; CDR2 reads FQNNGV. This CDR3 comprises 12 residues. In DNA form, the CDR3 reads TGTGCCAGCAGTTTTAGCCATGGTGAAGCTTTCTTT. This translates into CASSFSHGEAFF. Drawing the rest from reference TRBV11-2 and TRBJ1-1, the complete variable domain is EAGVAQSPRYKIIEKRQSVAFWCNPISGHATLYWYQQILGQGPKLLIQFQNNGVVDDSQLPKDRFSAERLKGVDSTLKIQPAKLEDSAVYLCASSFSHGEAFFGQGTRLTVV.

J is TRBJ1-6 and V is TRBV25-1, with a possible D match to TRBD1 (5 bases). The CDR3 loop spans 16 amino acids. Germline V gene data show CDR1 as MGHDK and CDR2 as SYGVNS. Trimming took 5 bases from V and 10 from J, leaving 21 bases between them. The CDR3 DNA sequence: TGTGCCAGCAGTACACAGGAAAATGGTTTCTTCTCACCCCTCCACTTT. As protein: CASSTQENGFFSPLHF.

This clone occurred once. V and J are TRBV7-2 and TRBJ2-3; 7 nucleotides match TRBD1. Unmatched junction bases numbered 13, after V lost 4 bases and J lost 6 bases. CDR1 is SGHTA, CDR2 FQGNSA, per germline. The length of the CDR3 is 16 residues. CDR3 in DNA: TGTGCCAGCAGCTCGCAAGCCCGACAGGGCGGGGATACGCAGTATTTT. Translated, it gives CASSSQARQGGDTQYF. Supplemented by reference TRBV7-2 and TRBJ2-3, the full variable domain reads GAGVSQSPSNKVTEKGKDVELRCDPISGHTALYWYRQSLGQGLEFLIYFQGNSAPDKSGLPSDRFSAERTGGSVSTLTIQRTQQEDSAVYLCASSSQARQGGDTQYFGPGTRLTVL.

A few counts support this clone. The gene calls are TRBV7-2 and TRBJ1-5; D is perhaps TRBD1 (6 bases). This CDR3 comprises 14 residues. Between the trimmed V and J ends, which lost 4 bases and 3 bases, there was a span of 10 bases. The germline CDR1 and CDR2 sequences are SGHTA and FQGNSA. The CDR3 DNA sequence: TGTGCCAGCAGCTCCGGGACACCCAATCAGCCCCAGCATTTT. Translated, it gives CASSSGTPNQPQHF.

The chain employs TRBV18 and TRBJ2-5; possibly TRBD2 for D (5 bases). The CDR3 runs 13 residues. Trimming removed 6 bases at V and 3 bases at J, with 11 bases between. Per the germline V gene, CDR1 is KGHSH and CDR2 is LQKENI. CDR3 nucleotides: TGTGCCAGCTCCGCCCGGGAAAAAGAGACCCAGTACTTC. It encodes CASSAREKETQYF.

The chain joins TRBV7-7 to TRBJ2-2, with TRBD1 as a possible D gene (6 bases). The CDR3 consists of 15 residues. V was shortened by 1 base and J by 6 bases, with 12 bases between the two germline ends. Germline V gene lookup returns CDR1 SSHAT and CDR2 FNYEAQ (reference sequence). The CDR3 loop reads CASSLGGSGAGELFF. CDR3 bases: TGTGCCAGCAGCTTAGGTGGTTCAGGGGCCGGGGAGCTGTTTTTT.